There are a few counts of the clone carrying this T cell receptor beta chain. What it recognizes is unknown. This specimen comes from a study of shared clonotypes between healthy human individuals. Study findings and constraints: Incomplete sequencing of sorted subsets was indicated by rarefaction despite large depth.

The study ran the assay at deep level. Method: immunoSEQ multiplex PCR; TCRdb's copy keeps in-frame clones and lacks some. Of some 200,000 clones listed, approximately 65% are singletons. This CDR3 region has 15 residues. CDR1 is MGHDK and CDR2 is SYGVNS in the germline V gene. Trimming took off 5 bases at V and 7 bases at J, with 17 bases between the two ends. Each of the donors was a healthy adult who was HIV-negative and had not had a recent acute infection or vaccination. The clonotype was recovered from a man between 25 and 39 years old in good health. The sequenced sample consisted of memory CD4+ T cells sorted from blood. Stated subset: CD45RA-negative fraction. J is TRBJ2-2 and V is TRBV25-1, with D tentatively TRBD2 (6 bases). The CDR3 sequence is CASSLVGGEIGELFF. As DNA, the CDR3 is TGTGCCAGCAGTCTTGTCGGGGGTGAAATCGGGGAGCTGTTTTTT.